This T cell receptor beta chain was recorded in a study of vaccination and CD4 T cells after COVID-19. The Oncomine TCR Beta short-read assay sequenced DNA from cultured CD4+ T cells. Each CDR3 protein gets one entry after TCRdb re-called the PCR reads with MiXCR. The sample records some 15,000 distinct CDR3 sequences, more than 65% being singletons. Treatment: approximately 9-day PBMC culture with coronavirus spike peptide pools or control peptides (ViraFEST assay). Remarks on this clonotype: Antigen specificity is unknown.

The specimen was CD4+ T cells from blood, cultured in vitro. The TCR comes from a human donor who had recovered from COVID-19.

CDR3: CSARNRNTEAFF. The CDR3 region has the DNA TGCAGTGCTAGAAACAGGAACACTGAAGCTTTCTTT. The chain is built from TRBV20-1 and TRBJ1-1; D not resolved. Germline V lookup: CDR1 DFQATT, CDR2 SNEGSKA (reference sequence). This CDR3 comprises 12 residues. Trimming took off 2 bases at V and 1 base at J, with 5 bases between the two ends.